A single sample is the source of the 15 T cell receptor beta chains below, sequenced in a study of cytomegalovirus exposure and HLA in healthy donors. The PCR made use of 60 Vbeta and 13 Jbeta primers. Repertoires were generated with immunoSEQ multiplex PCR, while TCRdb's copy carries only in-frame clones and drops some. The table shows some 240,000 clones, with about nine tenths occurring only once. Sequencing was done on a sample of PBMCs. These receptors came from a girl aged 2 to 10 in good health and CMV-seronegative.

The rearrangement links TRBV5-1 to TRBJ2-1, with 9 positions matching TRBD1. V lost 4 bases and J lost 6; bases outside the gene matches: 14. This CDR3 has 17 amino acids. Germline V gene data show CDR1 as SGHRS and CDR2 as YFSETQ. DNA of the CDR3: TGCGCCAGCAGCCCCTCCGGGACAGGGACCTTGGGCAATGAGCAGTTCTTC. Protein product: CASSPSGTGTLGNEQFF. The variable domain in full, with the rest retrieved from reference TRBV5-1 and TRBJ2-1, is KAGVTQTPRYLIKTRGQQVTLSCSPISGHRSVSWYQQTPGQGLQFLFEYFSETQRNKGNFPGRFSGRQFSNSRSEMNVSTLELGDSALYLCASSPSGTGTLGNEQFFGPGTRLTVL.

CDR3 nucleotides: TGCGCCAGCAGCCAAGCATCGGGCTACGAGCAGTACTTC. Translation gives CASSQASGYEQYF. The rearrangement links TRBV4-1 to TRBJ2-7; D not resolved. Trimming pared 1 base from V and 3 bases from J, leaving 7 bases between. The CDR3 length is 13 residues. The germline V gene encodes CDR1 MGHRA and CDR2 YSYEKL.

The chain recombines TRBV11-2 with TRBJ2-7, with D perhaps matching TRBD2 (6 bases). The V and J ends lost 1 base and 0 bases respectively, with 13 bases between them. The CDR3 is made up of 16 amino acids. Germline V gene sequence: CDR1 SGHAT, CDR2 FQNNGV. The CDR3 DNA reads TGTGCCAGCAGCTTAGTTAGTGGGGGGTTCTCCTACGAGCAGTACTTC. Translation gives CASSLVSGGFSYEQYF.

This chain uses TRBV11-2 with TRBJ2-3; D is ambiguous. Trimming took off 4 bases at V and 0 bases at J, with 8 bases between the two ends. The CDR3 extends over 14 amino acids. The V gene's germline CDR1 is SGHAT and CDR2 FQNNGV. CDR3 sequence (DNA): TGTGCCAGCAGCTCCGTCTCCAGCACAGATACGCAGTATTTT. Its protein is CASSSVSSTDTQYF.

This sequence joins TRBV5-6 and TRBJ2-5, with D possibly being TRBD2 (5 bases). The assigned J gene may be wrong: the sequence end matches TRBJ2-7 better. The CDR3 sequence is 15 residues long. In germline, CDR1 is SGHDT, CDR2 YYEEEE. The CDR3 DNA reads TGTGCCAGCAGCCCGCGGGTCGGGTTCTCCTACGAGCAGTACTTC. It codes for CASSPRVGFSYEQYF.

V and J are TRBV5-1 and TRBJ2-1, with D possibly being TRBD1 (5 bases). Germline CDR1 and CDR2: SGHRS and YFSETQ. The CDR3 has 18 residues. V dropped 3 bases and J dropped 0 bases, with 19 bases sitting between them. The CDR3: CASSSPGFTPSSYNEQFF. Written as DNA, the CDR3 is TGCGCCAGCAGCTCCCCAGGGTTCACCCCGAGCTCCTACAATGAGCAGTTCTTC. The full variable domain, rest sourced from reference TRBV5-1 and TRBJ2-1, is KAGVTQTPRYLIKTRGQQVTLSCSPISGHRSVSWYQQTPGQGLQFLFEYFSETQRNKGNFPGRFSGRQFSNSRSEMNVSTLELGDSALYLCASSSPGFTPSSYNEQFFGPGTRLTVL.

This chain links TRBV7-6 with TRBJ2-1; 8 nucleotides line up with TRBD1. Trimming took 2 bases from V and 6 from J; bases not matched to a gene: 9. CDR1 is SGHVS, CDR2 FNYEAQ, per germline. This CDR3 region has 16 residues. CDR3 coding DNA: TGTGCCAGCAGCTTAACCGGGACAGGCGGGCTCAATGAGCAGTTCTTC. Translated, it gives CASSLTGTGGLNEQFF.

This clone was counted a single time. This chain connects TRBV28 to TRBJ1-2, with 7 bases aligning to TRBD1. V was clipped by 7 bases and J by 8 bases; unmatched bases: 10. CDR1 is MDHEN, CDR2 SYDVKM, per germline. The CDR3 has 13 residues. CDR3: CASTKQGWRGYTF. As DNA, the CDR3 is TGTGCCAGCACTAAACAGGGGTGGAGAGGCTACACCTTC.

The table lists this clone with a count of one. V and J are TRBV7-9 and TRBJ1-4; TRBD1 matches 8 bases. Per germline, CDR1 SEHNR and CDR2 FQNEAQ (reference sequence). CDR3 length: 14 amino acids. The J segment lost 5 bases and the V segment lost 4 bases, leaving 3 bases of the junction unmatched. DNA of the CDR3: TGTGCCAGCAGCTCAGGGGGCGTGAATGAAAAACTGTTTTTT. This encodes CASSSGGVNEKLFF.

The CDR3 DNA reads TGTGCCAGTAGTAGAGGAGCTGATGGCTACACCTTC. Translated, it gives CASSRGADGYTF. This chain connects TRBV19 to TRBJ1-2; D remains unclear. CDR1 and CDR2 (germline): LNHDA, SQIVND (reference sequence). V shed 4 bases and J shed 6 bases, with 9 bases lying between them. The CDR3 covers 12 residues.

This chain uses TRBV6-6 with TRBJ2-7; 10 nucleotides match TRBD1. Germline V gene sequence: CDR1 MNHNY, CDR2 SVGAGI (reference sequence). This CDR3 has 13 amino acids. V dropped 7 bases and J dropped 2; count of bases not matched to a gene: 2. The CDR3 is CASKGTGAYEQYF. For the CDR3, the DNA is TGTGCCAGCAAAGGGACAGGGGCCTACGAGCAGTACTTC.

This clone showed up just once. The genes are TRBV30 and TRBJ2-3; D is uncertain. V shed 2 bases and J shed 6 bases, with 6 bases lying between them. Germline V gives CDR1 GTSNPN, CDR2 SVGIG (reference sequence). CDR3 size: 11 residues. The CDR3 region has the DNA TGTGCCTGGAGTAGCTGGGATACGCAGTATTTT. It specifies CAWSSWDTQYF.

Here the CDR3 reads CASSLNGGGNTEAFF. The CDR3 nucleotides read TGTGCCAGCAGCTTGAACGGGGGGGGGAACACTGAAGCTTTCTTT. The rearrangement links TRBV7-8 to TRBJ1-1; possibly TRBD1 for D (5 bases). The CDR3 is 15 amino acids. Trimming left V 3 bases short and J 1 base short, with 12 bases between. Germline CDR1 SGHVS, CDR2 FQNEAQ.

The V and J genes are TRBV7-9 and TRBJ2-2; D may be TRBD1 (6 bases). Germline CDR1 SEHNR, CDR2 FQNEAQ (reference sequence). The CDR3 covers 15 residues. Trimming stripped 5 bases from V and 4 bases from J, with 14 bases between. For the CDR3, the DNA is TGTGCCAGCAGCAAAACCGGGACAATCACCGGGGAGCTGTTTTTT. Translated, it gives CASSKTGTITGELFF.

CDR3 in amino acids: CASSPRGSTGELFF. Written as DNA, the CDR3 is TGTGCCAGCAGTCCCAGGGGTTCTACCGGGGAGCTGTTTTTT. The V and J genes are TRBV6-5 and TRBJ2-2; TRBD1 might be the D (6 bases). The V gene lost 5 bases and the J gene lost 5 bases, with 12 bases spanning the gap. Germline CDR1 is MNHEY and CDR2 is SVGAGI. The CDR3 spans 14 residues.